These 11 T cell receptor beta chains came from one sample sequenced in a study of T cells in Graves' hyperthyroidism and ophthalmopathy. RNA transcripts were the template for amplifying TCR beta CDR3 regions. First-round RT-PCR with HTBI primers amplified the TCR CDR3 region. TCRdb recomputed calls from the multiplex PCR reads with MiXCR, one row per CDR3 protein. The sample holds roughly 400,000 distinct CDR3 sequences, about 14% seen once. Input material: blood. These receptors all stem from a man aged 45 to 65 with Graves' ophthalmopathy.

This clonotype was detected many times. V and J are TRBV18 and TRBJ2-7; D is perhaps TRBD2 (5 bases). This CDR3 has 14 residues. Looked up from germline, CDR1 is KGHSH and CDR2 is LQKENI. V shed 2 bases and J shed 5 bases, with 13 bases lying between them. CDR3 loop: CASSPSGKRHEQYF. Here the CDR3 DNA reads TGTGCCAGCTCACCATCTGGGAAGCGGCACGAGCAGTACTTC.

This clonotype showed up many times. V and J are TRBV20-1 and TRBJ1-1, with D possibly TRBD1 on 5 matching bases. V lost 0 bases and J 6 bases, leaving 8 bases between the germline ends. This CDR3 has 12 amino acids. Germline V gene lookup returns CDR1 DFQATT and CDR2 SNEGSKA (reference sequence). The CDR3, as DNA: TGCAGTGCTAGAGACAGGGTTTCTGAAGCTTTCTTT. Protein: CSARDRVSEAFF.

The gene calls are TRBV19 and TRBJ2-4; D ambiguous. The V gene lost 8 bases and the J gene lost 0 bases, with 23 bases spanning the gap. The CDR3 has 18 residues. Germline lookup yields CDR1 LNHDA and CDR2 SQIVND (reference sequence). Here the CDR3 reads CASSPYPGDILAKNIQYF. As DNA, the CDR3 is TGTGCCAGTTCTCCTTACCCAGGAGATATCTTAGCCAAAAACATTCAGTACTTC.

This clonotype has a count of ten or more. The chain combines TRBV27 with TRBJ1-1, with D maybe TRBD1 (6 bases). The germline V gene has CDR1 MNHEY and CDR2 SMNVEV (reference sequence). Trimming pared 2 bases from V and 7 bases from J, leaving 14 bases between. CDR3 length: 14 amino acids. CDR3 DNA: TGTGCCAGCAGTTTAGGGACACCTAACGGTGAAGCTTTCTTT. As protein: CASSLGTPNGEAFF.

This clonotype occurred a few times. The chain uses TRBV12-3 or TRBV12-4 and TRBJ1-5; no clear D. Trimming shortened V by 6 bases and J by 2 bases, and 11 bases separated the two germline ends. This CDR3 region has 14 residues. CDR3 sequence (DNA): TGTGCCAGCAGCCCGGCCGGGGGCAATCAGCCCCAGCATTTT. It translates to CASSPAGGNQPQHF.

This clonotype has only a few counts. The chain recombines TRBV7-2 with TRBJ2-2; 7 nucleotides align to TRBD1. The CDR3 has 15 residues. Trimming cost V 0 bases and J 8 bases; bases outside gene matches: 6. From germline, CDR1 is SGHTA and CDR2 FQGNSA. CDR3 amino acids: CASSLADTGAGELFF. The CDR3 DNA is TGTGCCAGCAGCTTAGCTGATACAGGGGCTGGGGAGCTGTTTTTT.

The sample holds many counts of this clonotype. The CDR3 coding sequence is TGTGCCAGCAGTCCACTAATAGCGGGATCCTACGAGCAGTACTTC. It codes for CASSPLIAGSYEQYF. This rearrangement joins TRBV12-3 or TRBV12-4 to TRBJ2-7; 8 bases align to TRBD2. Trimming took 5 bases from V and 1 from J; bases not matched to a gene: 7. The CDR3 is 15 residues long.

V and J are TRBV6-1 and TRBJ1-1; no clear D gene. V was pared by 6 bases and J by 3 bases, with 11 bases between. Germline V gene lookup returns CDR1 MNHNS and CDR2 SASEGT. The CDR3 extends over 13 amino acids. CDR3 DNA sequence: TGTGCCAGCAGGGGCCCGTGGGACACTGAAGCTTTCTTT. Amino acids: CASRGPWDTEAFF.

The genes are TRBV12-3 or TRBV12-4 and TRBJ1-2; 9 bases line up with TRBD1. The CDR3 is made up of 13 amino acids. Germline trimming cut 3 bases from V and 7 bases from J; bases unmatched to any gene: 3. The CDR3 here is CASSFDRGFGYTF. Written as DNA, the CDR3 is TGTGCCAGCAGTTTCGACAGGGGGTTTGGCTACACCTTC.

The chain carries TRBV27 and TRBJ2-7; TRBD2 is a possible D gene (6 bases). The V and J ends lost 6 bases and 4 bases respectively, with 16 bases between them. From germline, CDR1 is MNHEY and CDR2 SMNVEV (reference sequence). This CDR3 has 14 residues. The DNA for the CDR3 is TGTGCCAGCAGCGGTAGCGGCCATAGATACGAGCAGTACTTC. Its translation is CASSGSGHRYEQYF.

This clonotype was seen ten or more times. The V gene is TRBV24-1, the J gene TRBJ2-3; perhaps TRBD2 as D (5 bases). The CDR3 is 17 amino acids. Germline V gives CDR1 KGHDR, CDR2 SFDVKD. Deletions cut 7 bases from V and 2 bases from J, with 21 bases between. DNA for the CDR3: TGTGCCACCAGCCCTCCCCCCTCGGACGGGATCACAGATACGCAGTATTTT. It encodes CATSPPPSDGITDTQYF.